Listed below are T cell receptor beta chains from one sample, sequenced in a study of blood T cell repertoires in COVID-19. The table came from immunoSEQ multiplex PCR; TCRdb's copy has only in-frame clones and leaves some out. The sample carries tens of thousands of clones, 75% to 90% recorded once. The sample taken for sequencing was peripheral blood. Receptors were obtained from a human donor in a cohort sampled during active COVID-19. CDR3s include the opening cysteine and the closing phenylalanine or tryptophan. D genes are given only for firm matches. Expanded clones are given a class, and other clones once, few, many or no size at all.

TRBV5-4	TRBJ1-3	14	NA	once	CASSLARAGNTIYF	TGTGCCAGCAGCTTGGCCAGGGCTGGAAACACCATATATTTT
TRBV7-2	TRBJ2-7	16	TRBD2	once	CASSLGLAGGMYEQYF	TGTGCCAGCAGCTTAGGGCTAGCGGGGGGGATGTACGAGCAGTACTTC
TRBV7-9	TRBJ2-2	14	NA	NA	CASSLVGVFVELFF	TGTGCCAGCAGCTTAGTTGGAGTTTTCGTCGAGCTGTTTTTT
TRBV6-2/TRBV6-3	TRBJ2-3	13	NA	NA	CASSAGGLLTQYF	TGTGCCAGCAGCGCCGGCGGCCTCCTTACGCAGTATTTT
TRBV3-1/TRBV3-2	TRBJ2-1	16	TRBD2	NA	CASSQGEAGGYNEQFF	TGTGCCAGCAGCCAAGGGGAAGCGGGGGGGTACAATGAGCAGTTCTTC
TRBV7-6	TRBJ1-5	16	NA	NA	CASSLAPGGTAQPQHF	TGTGCCAGCAGCTTAGCGCCGGGGGGCACGGCGCAGCCCCAGCATTTT
TRBV11-2	TRBJ2-7	15	TRBD2	NA	CASRPGGRRAYEQYF	TGTGCCAGCAGGCCGGGGGGAAGGAGGGCCTACGAGCAGTACTTC
TRBV2	TRBJ2-3	14	NA	NA	CANLQRTSTDTQYF	TGTGCCAACCTACAGAGGACTAGCACAGATACGCAGTATTTT
TRBV5-1	TRBJ2-3	15	NA	NA	CASSFQWPSTDTQYF	TGCGCCAGCAGCTTTCAGTGGCCCAGCACAGATACGCAGTATTTT
TRBV30	TRBJ1-2	14	TRBD1	NA	CAWRQDRVTYGYTF	TGTGCCTGGAGACAAGACAGGGTGACATATGGCTACACCTTC
TRBV18	TRBJ2-2	15	NA	NA	CASSPLERSHGELFF	TGTGCCAGCTCACCACTCGAGCGCTCCCATGGGGAGCTGTTTTTT
TRBV9	TRBJ2-5	13	NA	NA	CASSVASGETQYF	TGTGCCAGCAGCGTAGCTTCGGGGGAGACCCAGTACTTC
TRBV7-8	TRBJ2-7	16	NA	NA	CASSLVVDSGAYEQYF	TGTGCCAGCAGCTTAGTCGTGGATTCGGGGGCCTACGAGCAGTACTTC
TRBV6-1	TRBJ1-5	16	TRBD1	NA	CASSEQGVGSNQPQHF	TGTGCCAGCAGTGAACAGGGGGTAGGGAGCAATCAGCCCCAGCATTTT
TRBV4-1	TRBJ2-6	19	TRBD1	NA	CASSQDVTGTGSGANVLTF	TGCGCCAGCAGCCAAGATGTAACCGGGACAGGGTCTGGGGCCAACGTCCTGACTTTC
TRBV7-2	TRBJ1-4	17	NA	NA	CASSLAGVTITREKLFF	TGTGCCAGCAGCTTAGCGGGAGTTACTATAACGCGGGAAAAACTGTTTTTT
TRBV5-4	TRBJ2-1	14	TRBD1	NA	CASSAGQGWDEQFF	TGTGCCAGCAGCGCGGGACAGGGGTGGGATGAGCAGTTCTTC
TRBV19	TRBJ2-3	16	TRBD1	NA	CASTPGGRVGTDTQYF	TGTGCCAGTACCCCAGGGGGCCGGGTGGGCACAGATACGCAGTATTTT
TRBV7-2	TRBJ1-2	14	NA	NA	CASSLAHRNYGYTF	TGTGCCAGCAGCTTAGCGCACAGGAACTATGGCTACACCTTC
TRBV5-5	TRBJ1-1	14	TRBD1	NA	CASSWGTGGTEAFF	TGTGCCAGCAGCTGGGGGACAGGGGGCACTGAAGCTTTCTTT
TRBV27	TRBJ2-1	16	NA	NA	CASSPWRTENYNEQFF	TGTGCCAGCAGTCCCTGGAGGACAGAGAATTATAATGAGCAGTTCTTC
TRBV7-9	TRBJ1-3	14	TRBD1	NA	CASSSQGSGNTIYF	TGTGCCAGCAGCTCACAGGGGTCTGGAAACACCATATATTTT
TRBV6-5	TRBJ1-2	14	TRBD1	few	CASSRTGREVGYTF	TGTGCCAGCAGTCGGACAGGAAGAGAAGTCGGATACACCTTC
TRBV29-1	TRBJ1-2	12	TRBD1	once	CSVETGDYGYTF	TGCAGCGTTGAGACAGGGGACTATGGCTACACCTTC
TRBV2	TRBJ2-5	15	NA	NA	CASSSPTEPQETQYF	TGTGCCAGCAGTTCACCTACAGAGCCTCAAGAGACCCAGTACTTC
TRBV19	TRBJ2-1	15	NA	NA	CASSAAGTGYNEQFF	TGTGCCAGTAGTGCCGCCGGGACTGGCTACAATGAGCAGTTCTTC
TRBV11-2	TRBJ1-1	15	TRBD1	NA	CASSLLPGQLSEAFF	TGTGCCAGCAGCTTATTACCGGGACAGTTATCTGAAGCTTTCTTT
TRBV18	TRBJ1-1	13	NA	NA	CASSTRGITEAFF	TGTGCCAGCTCTACCCGGGGAATCACTGAAGCTTTCTTT
TRBV12-5	TRBJ2-3	13	NA	NA	CASGRGRADTQYF	TGTGCTAGTGGGCGGGGGCGAGCAGATACGCAGTATTTT
TRBV6-2/TRBV6-3	TRBJ2-5	13	NA	once	CASSSGIQETQYF	TGTGCCAGCAGTTCCGGGATTCAAGAGACCCAGTACTTC
TRBV5-1	TRBJ2-5	15	NA	NA	CASSSLGASSETQYF	TGCGCCAGCAGCTCCCTCGGTGCTAGTTCGGAGACCCAGTACTTC
TRBV7-2	TRBJ2-4	17	NA	NA	CASSFLHRALAKNIQYF	TGTGCCAGCAGCTTCCTCCACAGGGCTCTAGCCAAAAACATTCAGTACTTC
TRBV5-8	TRBJ2-2	14	NA	NA	CASSPGILTGELFF	TGTGCCAGCAGCCCCGGGATCCTCACCGGGGAGCTGTTTTTT
TRBV19	TRBJ1-5	15	NA	NA	CASRSRGDSNQPQHF	TGTGCCAGTAGGTCCAGGGGAGATAGCAATCAGCCCCAGCATTTT
TRBV19	TRBJ2-7	16	TRBD2	NA	CASSITSGGSSYEQYF	TGTGCCAGTAGCATAACTAGCGGGGGGAGCTCCTACGAGCAGTACTTC
TRBV7-7	TRBJ2-3	15	TRBD2	NA	CASSSGLAGVHTQYF	TGTGCCAGCAGCTCGGGACTAGCGGGAGTTCATACGCAGTATTTT
TRBV11-3	TRBJ2-6	15	NA	NA	CASSSGGAGANVLTF	TGTGCCAGCAGCTCGGGCGGGGCGGGGGCCAACGTCCTGACTTTC
TRBV11-3	TRBJ2-1	18	TRBD2	NA	CASSPGLAGGRSYNEQFF	TGTGCCAGCAGCCCGGGACTAGCGGGAGGGCGTTCCTACAATGAGCAGTTCTTC
TRBV6-1	TRBJ1-4	14	NA	NA	CASSEGRGAEKLFF	TGTGCCAGCAGTGAAGGAAGGGGCGCAGAAAAACTGTTTTTT
TRBV24-1	TRBJ2-5	15	NA	once	CATSEGGTGQETQYF	TGTGCCACCAGTGAGGGGGGGACAGGCCAAGAGACCCAGTACTTC
TRBV11-3	TRBJ2-1	14	NA	NA	CASSAGQLNNEQFF	TGTGCCAGCAGCGCAGGACAGCTGAACAATGAGCAGTTCTTC
TRBV2	TRBJ2-3	16	NA	NA	CASSEDSRRITDTQYF	TGTGCCAGCAGTGAAGACTCTCGTCGCATCACAGATACGCAGTATTTT
TRBV11-2	TRBJ2-7	12	TRBD1	NA	CASSGPGDREWF	TGTGCCAGCAGCGGCCCCGGGGACAGGGAGTGGTTC
TRBV7-2	TRBJ2-5	14	TRBD2	NA	CASSLAGLGETQYF	TGTGCCAGCAGCTTAGCGGGACTAGGAGAGACCCAGTACTTC
TRBV6-5	TRBJ2-5	14	TRBD2	NA	CASGRERGEETQYF	TGTGCCAGCGGGAGGGAGAGGGGAGAAGAGACCCAGTACTTC
TRBV5-1	TRBJ1-2	14	NA	NA	CASSLVPGEYGYTF	TGCGCCAGCAGCTTGGTTCCCGGGGAATATGGCTACACCTTC
TRBV6-2/TRBV6-3	TRBJ2-7	15	TRBD1	NA	CASSYSTGGMYEQYF	TGTGCCAGCAGTTACTCGACAGGGGGAATGTACGAGCAGTACTTC
TRBV2	TRBJ1-3	15	NA	NA	CATLVATGFGDTIYF	TGTGCCACCCTAGTCGCCACAGGGTTCGGCGACACCATATATTTT
TRBV2	TRBJ2-1	15	TRBD2	once	CASSTLAGALNEQFF	TGTGCCAGCAGTACACTAGCGGGAGCATTAAATGAGCAGTTCTTC
TRBV6-2/TRBV6-3	TRBJ2-2	16	TRBD1	once	CASSYPGQGNTGELFF	TGTGCCAGCAGTTACCCGGGACAGGGGAACACCGGGGAGCTGTTTTTT
TRBV10-3	TRBJ2-1	15	TRBD2	once	CAISESSSGYNEQFF	TGTGCCATCAGTGAGTCGTCTAGCGGCTACAATGAGCAGTTCTTC
TRBV19	TRBJ1-4	14	TRBD1	NA	CATRDRGRSEKLFF	TGTGCCACCCGGGACAGGGGCCGAAGTGAAAAACTGTTTTTT
TRBV19	TRBJ1-1	12	NA	once	CASSIGQLEAFF	TGTGCCAGTAGTATTGGGCAGCTTGAAGCTTTCTTT
TRBV25-1	TRBJ1-6	16	TRBD1	NA	CASSQTGTPGGSPLHF	TGTGCCAGCAGTCAGACCGGGACACCAGGGGGTTCACCCCTCCACTTT
TRBV18	TRBJ2-3	15	TRBD2	NA	CASSQWTSDTDTQYF	TGTGCCAGCTCACAGTGGACTAGCGACACAGATACGCAGTATTTT